The 3 T cell receptor beta chains below were found in one sample sequenced in a study of early T cells in non-severe SARS-CoV-2 infection (dated by TCRdb to the early 2020s). The method behind the library was 5' RACE. The sample was run on a NextSeq 500. The raw public reads went through TCRdb reprocessing: fastp at Q25, MiXCR clone calling, in-frame beta chains kept. Each CDR3 protein appears once, grouped with its most common genes and DNA. Here the sample has tens of thousands of distinct CDR3 sequences; over 6.5% occur a single time. Under 3.5% of the sample is held by the ten biggest clonotypes. Sequencing input: whole blood. The origin of the receptors is an adult who was a healthcare worker with PCR-confirmed SARS-CoV-2 infection or an uninfected control (not recorded which).

By its share, this clonotype is medium-sized. The V call is TRBV7-8, the J call TRBJ2-3; 10 bases align to TRBD2. Germline V CDR1 and CDR2: SGHVS, FQNEAQ. Trimming removed 4 bases from V and 6 bases from J; junction bases left unmatched: 4. The CDR3 contains 14 residues. The CDR3 here is CASSSSGRADTQYF. Written as DNA, the CDR3 is TGTGCCAGCAGCTCCAGCGGGAGGGCGGATACGCAGTATTTT.

This clonotype was seen more than once but under ten times. The rearrangement uses TRBV5-1 and TRBJ2-5; D perhaps matches TRBD2 (5 bases). Germline V gives CDR1 SGHRS, CDR2 YFSETQ. The CDR3 extends over 15 amino acids. Deletions cut 0 bases from V and 3 bases from J, with 12 bases between. CDR3 in amino acids: CASSLEWPGKETQYF. The CDR3 DNA is TGCGCCAGCAGCTTGGAGTGGCCGGGAAAAGAGACCCAGTACTTC.

This clonotype was counted ten times or more. The DNA of the CDR3 is TGCAGTGCTAGACAACCGAACACTGAAGCTTTCTTT. Protein: CSARQPNTEAFF. This chain connects TRBV20-1 to TRBJ1-1; D unclear. There are 12 residues in the CDR3. Germline CDR1 and CDR2: DFQATT and SNEGSKA (reference sequence). The V end was cut by 2 bases, the J end by 1 base, with 5 bases between.